This T cell receptor beta chain appears in the sequencing data of a study of cytomegalovirus exposure and HLA in healthy donors. Study conclusions and caveats: Later on, a genetic analysis was performed. It linked a missense variant in DCLRE1C with V- and J-gene trimming of TCR beta. Immune exposure was documented only through CMV serostatus. Common viral pathogens (according to a later analysis) appeared linked to several of the most significant clusters. Listed as cytomegalovirus-associated were roughly 180 TCR beta chains.

V was clipped by 3 bases and J by 3 bases, with 9 bases between them. The CDR3 contains 13 residues. Germline values: CDR1 SGHTA, CDR2 FQGNSA. As to this clone: Its target is not known. Other nucleotide sequences in the sample specify the same CDR3.

It was with 60 Vbeta and 13 Jbeta primers that the PCR ran. Profiled with immunoSEQ multiplex PCR; TCRdb holds only in-frame clones, not every one. The sample holds about 130,000 clones; 75% to 90% are singletons and the top ten take 4%. The clonotype was recovered from a woman in her 40s in good health and CMV-seronegative. The J gene is TRBJ2-7, the V gene TRBV7-2, with D tentatively TRBD2 (6 bases). The sequencing input was PBMCs. The DNA for the CDR3 is TGTGCCAGCAGCTTCGGGACTGACTACGAGCAGTACTTC. Encoded protein: CASSFGTDYEQYF.